Shown below are 13 T cell receptor beta chains from a single sample sequenced in a study of T-cell memory formation after mild COVID-19. TCRdb called the 5' RACE reads again in MiXCR, with one record for every CDR3 protein. The sample lists around 530,000 distinct CDR3 sequences, about 20% occurring once. The sample consisted of PBMCs or a T cell subset sorted from them (not recorded which). Receptors were obtained from an adult woman who had mild COVID-19 (a few samples of this study predate the infection). Cell type and time point are not known.

This clonotype occurred a few times. The chain couples TRBV20-1 to TRBJ2-7, with unresolved D. Looked up from germline, CDR1 is DFQATT and CDR2 is SNEGSKA (reference sequence). The V gene lost 0 bases and the J gene lost 2 bases, with 17 bases spanning the gap. The CDR3 length is 16 residues. In DNA, the CDR3 is TGCAGTGCTAGAGATCCCCGAGACCCTGGCACCTACGAGCAGTACTTC. It specifies CSARDPRDPGTYEQYF.

This clonotype came up many times. This rearrangement joins TRBV5-1 to TRBJ1-1; possible D gene TRBD1, 6 bases. V was cut by 0 bases and J by 1 base, with 7 bases left in between. Germline CDR1 reads SGHRS; CDR2 reads YFSETQ. This CDR3 comprises 14 residues. The CDR3 DNA reads TGCGCCAGCAGCTTGGGGGGGCGGAACACTGAAGCTTTCTTT. Residues: CASSLGGRNTEAFF.

The table lists this clonotype with a few counts. The CDR3 is CASSYSWTDSYEQYF. For the CDR3, the DNA is TGTGCCAGCAGTTACTCGTGGACAGACTCCTACGAGCAGTACTTC. The chain combines TRBV6-7 with TRBJ2-7; tentative D call: TRBD1 (6 bases). TRBV6-7 is recorded as an ORF, its role being uncertain. Trimming stripped 0 bases from V and 0 bases from J, with 9 bases between. This CDR3 region has 15 residues.

The count of this clonotype is one. The chain employs TRBV7-9 and TRBJ1-4; D ambiguous. Trimming removed 5 bases from V and 6 bases from J, with 13 bases in between. CDR1 is SEHNR and CDR2 is FQNEAQ in the germline V gene (reference sequence). The CDR3 contains 14 residues. The CDR3 coding sequence is TGTGCCAGCAGCAAACCTGACGGGGATGAAAAACTGTTTTTT. Translated: CASSKPDGDEKLFF.

The chain carries TRBV29-1 and TRBJ2-3; no clear D. Per germline, CDR1 SQVTM and CDR2 ANQGSEA. There are 10 residues in the CDR3. Trimming removed 6 bases from V and 3 bases from J, with 4 bases in between. The CDR3 loop reads CSVPTDTQYF. DNA for the CDR3: TGCAGCGTCCCGACAGATACGCAGTATTTT.

This clonotype was detected many times. The chain employs TRBV6-2 or TRBV6-3 and TRBJ1-1, with a weak D call TRBD1 (6 bases). With 2 bases removed from V and 1 base from J, the gap between germline ends came to 8 bases. This CDR3 is built from 14 residues. CDR1 is MNHEY and CDR2 is SVGEGT in the germline V gene. The CDR3 DNA follows: TGTGCCAGCAGTTACGGGACACCGAACACTGAAGCTTTCTTT. Amino acid sequence: CASSYGTPNTEAFF.

This clonotype was seen a few times. The chain has TRBV7-6 and TRBJ2-7; the D is unclear. Germline CDR1 SGHVS, CDR2 FNYEAQ. This CDR3 comprises 15 residues. Trimming left V 5 bases short and J 1 base short, with 15 bases between. CDR3 nucleotides: TGTGCCAGCAGCCCCTTCGGGTTACCTTCCTACGAGCAGTACTTC. Translation: CASSPFGLPSYEQYF.

The genes are TRBV6-6 and TRBJ2-1, with D possibly being TRBD2 (6 bases). The length of the CDR3 is 15 residues. The germline V and J ends were trimmed by 5 bases and 5 bases, with 16 bases remaining between them. Per the germline V gene, CDR1 is MNHNY and CDR2 is SVGAGI (reference sequence). The CDR3 region has the DNA TGTGCCAGCAGTGATCCGGGACTGACCCACAATGAGCAGTTCTTC. Translating gives CASSDPGLTHNEQFF.

The rearrangement links TRBV6-5 to TRBJ2-3, with 13 bases fitting TRBD2. Germline CDR1 is MNHEY and CDR2 is SVGAGI. The CDR3 sequence is 16 residues long. Trimming cost V 6 bases and J 7 bases; bases outside gene matches: 10. The CDR3: CASRPPGLAGRNTQYF. The CDR3 DNA reads TGTGCCAGCAGGCCCCCGGGACTAGCGGGAAGAAATACGCAGTATTTT.

The chain recombines TRBV2 with TRBJ1-1; the D is unclear. The CDR3 loop spans 13 amino acids. V lost 8 bases and J 2 bases, leaving 12 bases between the germline ends. The V gene's germline CDR1 is SNHLY and CDR2 FYNNEI. The CDR3 DNA is TGTGCCAGCTTCTTGGGTATCAACACTGAAGCTTTCTTT. This codes for CASFLGINTEAFF.

This clonotype was detected only a few times. The chain couples TRBV5-1 to TRBJ2-3; tentatively, D is TRBD1 (5 bases). Trimming shortened V by 7 bases and J by 1 base, and 13 bases separated the two germline ends. Germline lookup yields CDR1 SGHRS and CDR2 YFSETQ. The CDR3 runs 14 residues. The CDR3 is CASVAGIGTDTQYF. The CDR3 DNA reads as TGCGCCAGCGTTGCAGGGATAGGCACAGATACGCAGTATTTT.

The rearrangement uses TRBV12-3 or TRBV12-4 and TRBJ1-2; D gene uncertain. The CDR3 is made up of 15 amino acids. The V end was cut by 3 bases, the J end by 4 bases, with 15 bases between. The CDR3 DNA reads TGTGCCAGCAGTTTTATTAGCAGTGGGATCTATGGCTACACCTTC. It encodes CASSFISSGIYGYTF.

This clonotype was recorded a few times. The CDR3 ends on some other residue instead of the conserved phenylalanine or tryptophan, so this is likely a read error. No DNA is shown, since the ends of the CDR3 on it are uncertain; the CDR3 is the one TCRdb lists. The V call is TRBV29-1, the J call TRBJ2-3; the listed D gene, TRBD1, was not tested against the DNA. Germline-derived CDR1 and CDR2 are SQVTM and ANQGSEA. Inclusive of both ends, the CDR3 amounts to 11 amino acids. CDR3 region: CSVERQGLQQT.